The 30 T cell receptor beta chains presented below share a single source sample, sequenced in a study of OX40 agonist ivuxolimab in advanced cancers. Assay: immunoSEQ multiplex PCR; the TCRdb copy retains only in-frame clones and omits some. The profile shows over 85,000 clones, 85% to 95% of them singletons. The sample was CD4+ or CD8+ T cells sorted from blood, taken in a trial of the OX40 agonist ivuxolimab. The receptors originated from an adult with an advanced solid tumor such as melanoma, head and neck, liver or kidney cancer.

This chain links TRBV25-1 with TRBJ1-1, with TRBD1 matching 9 bases. The CDR3 covers 14 residues. Germline CDR1 reads MGHDK; CDR2 reads SYGVNS. The V and J ends lost 5 bases and 3 bases, in that order; junction bases with no gene match: 4. DNA for the CDR3: TGTGCCAGCAGTTCGGGACAGGGACACACTGAAGCTTTCTTT. As protein: CASSSGQGHTEAFF.

V gene TRBV15 combines with J gene TRBJ2-7; D possibly corresponds to TRBD1 (6 bases). This CDR3 is built from 14 residues. V lost 1 base, J lost 2 bases, and 9 bases lay in between. CDR1 is LNHNV and CDR2 is YYDKDF in the germline V gene (reference sequence). The CDR3 is CATSRGNRAYEQYF. The CDR3 nucleotides read TGTGCCACCAGCAGAGGGAACAGGGCCTACGAGCAGTACTTC.

This clone was observed once. This rearrangement joins TRBV7-9 to TRBJ2-3, with 7 bases lining up with TRBD1. The germline V gene has CDR1 SEHNR and CDR2 FQNEAQ (reference sequence). V shed 5 bases, J shed 5 bases, and the junction held 4 bases outside the gene matches. The CDR3 sequence is 13 residues long. The CDR3: CASSATGRDTQYF. For the CDR3, the DNA is TGTGCCAGCAGCGCGACAGGGAGAGATACGCAGTATTTT. The full variable domain, completed using reference TRBV7-9 and TRBJ2-3, is DTGVSQNPRHKITKRGQNVTFRCDPISEHNRLYWYRQTLGQGPEFLTYFQNEAQLEKSRLLSDRFSAERPKGSFSTLEIQRTEQGDSAMYLCASSATGRDTQYFGPGTRLTVL.

V and J are TRBV6-1 and TRBJ1-3; TRBD1 matches at 8 bases. The CDR3 runs 15 residues. The V gene's germline CDR1 is MNHNS and CDR2 SASEGT. J lost 0 bases, V lost 2 bases, and 0 bases had no gene match. As DNA, the CDR3 is TGTGCCAGCAGTGAAACAGGGGGCTCTGGAAACACCATATATTTT. Amino acids: CASSETGGSGNTIYF.

The rearrangement joins TRBV5-1 to TRBJ2-1; TRBD2 agrees at 10 bases. Trimming took 1 base from V and 2 from J; bases not matched to a gene: 0. Germline CDR1 and CDR2: SGHRS and YFSETQ. The CDR3 runs to 15 residues. The CDR3 protein is CASSLSGGAYNEQFF. In DNA, the CDR3 is TGCGCCAGCAGCTTGAGCGGGGGGGCCTACAATGAGCAGTTCTTC.

The V and J genes are TRBV28 and TRBJ2-5; 8 positions agree with TRBD1. Germline CDR1 is MDHEN and CDR2 is SYDVKM. The CDR3 runs to 11 residues. The junction had 2 bases not matched to a gene; V was cut back by 11 bases and J by 3 bases. The CDR3 sequence is CAGQGKETQYF. In DNA form, the CDR3 reads TGTGCCGGACAGGGTAAAGAGACCCAGTACTTC.

Only one count was recorded for this clone. The V and J genes are TRBV5-6 and TRBJ1-5; D ambiguous. This CDR3 comprises 12 residues. Germline lookup yields CDR1 SGHDT and CDR2 YYEEEE. Trimming took off 4 bases at V and 4 bases at J, with 6 bases between the two ends. CDR3 region: CASSQINQPQHF. As DNA, the CDR3 is TGTGCCAGCAGCCAAATTAATCAGCCCCAGCATTTT.

About this clone itself: At the DNA level, this CDR3 is encoded by other sequences in the same sample as well. This chain connects TRBV7-2 to TRBJ2-1, with TRBD2 matching 9 bases. V was pared by 1 base and J by 4 bases, with 2 bases of the junction left unmatched. This CDR3 has 15 amino acids. The germline V gene has CDR1 SGHTA and CDR2 FQGNSA. The CDR3 sequence: CASSLGLAGYNEQFF. The CDR3 DNA sequence: TGTGCCAGCAGCTTAGGGCTAGCGGGGTACAATGAGCAGTTCTTC.

This chain connects TRBV7-9 to TRBJ2-1, with no clear D. Germline assignment: CDR1 SEHNR and CDR2 FQNEAQ (reference sequence). V lost 4 bases, J lost 10 bases, and 17 bases lay in between. The CDR3 covers 14 residues. CDR3 in amino acids: CASSSPHPGNEQFF. CDR3 coding DNA: TGTGCCAGCAGCTCCCCCCACCCGGGCAACGAGCAGTTCTTC.

The chain carries TRBV28 and TRBJ1-2; D might be TRBD1 (6 bases). This CDR3 spans 12 amino acids. V was shortened by 8 bases and J by 8 bases, with 15 bases between the two germline ends. Looked up from germline, CDR1 is MDHEN and CDR2 is SYDVKM. Here the CDR3 reads CASENRDGGYTF. DNA for the CDR3: TGTGCCAGCGAAAACAGGGACGGGGGCTACACCTTC.

This chain uses TRBV7-9 with TRBJ2-5, with D perhaps given as TRBD1 or TRBD2 (5 bases each). The CDR3 spans 13 residues. CDR1 and CDR2 (germline): SEHNR, FQNEAQ (reference sequence). Trimming stripped 3 bases from V and 5 bases from J, with 10 bases between. The CDR3 is CASSLAGSETQYF. In DNA, the CDR3 is TGTGCCAGCAGCTTGGCAGGGAGCGAGACCCAGTACTTC.

The rearrangement uses TRBV4-1 and TRBJ1-5; D gene ambiguous. The ends were cut back, 1 base at V and 7 bases at J, with 14 bases in the middle. This CDR3 contains 15 residues. The germline CDR1 and CDR2 sequences are MGHRA and YSYEKL. The CDR3 nucleotides read TGCGCCAGCAGCCAAGCCGAGGCCTCGGGGCAGCCCCAGCATTTT. It is translated as CASSQAEASGQPQHF.

The chain uses TRBV5-1 and TRBJ2-4; no firm D call. The V gene's germline CDR1 is SGHRS and CDR2 YFSETQ. V was shortened by 0 bases and J by 0 bases, with 4 bases between the two germline ends. CDR3 length: 14 residues. CDR3 region: CASSLDSAKNIQYF. CDR3 coding DNA: TGCGCCAGCAGCTTGGACTCAGCCAAAAACATTCAGTACTTC.

This chain connects TRBV30 to TRBJ2-1; D call uncertain. V gave up 1 base and J gave up 5 bases, with 6 bases separating them. Germline V CDR1 and CDR2: GTSNPN, SVGIG (reference sequence). This CDR3 has 12 residues. CDR3 DNA sequence: TGTGCCTGGAGTGCCACCGACAATGAGCAGTTCTTC. Amino acid sequence: CAWSATDNEQFF.

This sequence joins TRBV28 and TRBJ2-7; D remains ambiguous. Trimming shortened V by 8 bases and J by 7 bases, and 12 bases separated the two germline ends. CDR3 length: 11 residues. CDR1 is MDHEN, CDR2 SYDVKM, per germline. CDR3 amino acids: CASSPRTEQYF. For the CDR3, the DNA is TGTGCCAGCTCTCCCCGAACGGAGCAGTACTTC.

This chain uses TRBV5-4 with TRBJ1-1, with D perhaps TRBD1 (6 bases). The germline V gene has CDR1 SGHNT and CDR2 YYREEE (reference sequence). The length of the CDR3 is 15 residues. V was trimmed by 4 bases and J by 0 bases, leaving 13 bases between them. The CDR3 loop reads CASSITGTMNTEAFF. The DNA of the CDR3 is TGTGCCAGCAGCATTACCGGGACAATGAACACTGAAGCTTTCTTT. The full variable domain, with the rest looked up from reference TRBV5-4 and TRBJ1-1, is ETGVTQSPTHLIKTRGQQVTLRCSSQSGHNTVSWYQQALGQGPQFIFQYYREEENGRGNFPPRFSGLQFPNYSSELNVNALELDDSALYLCASSITGTMNTEAFFGQGTRLTVV.

This clone was observed once. V usage is TRBV10-3 and J usage is TRBJ1-2, with D tentatively TRBD1 (5 bases). This CDR3 is 14 amino acids long. Germline V lookup: CDR1 ENHRY, CDR2 SYGVKD. Trimming removed 4 bases from V and 0 bases from J, with 9 bases in between. As DNA, the CDR3 is TGTGCCATCAGTGTGGCAGGGTCTAACTATGGCTACACCTTC. Translating it yields CAISVAGSNYGYTF.

V and J are TRBV30 and TRBJ1-5; no clear D gene. Germline V gene data show CDR1 as GTSNPN and CDR2 as SVGIG (reference sequence). Deletions cut 2 bases from V and 2 bases from J, with 7 bases between. The CDR3 covers 13 residues. CDR3: CAWSSNRNQPQHF. In DNA form, the CDR3 reads TGTGCCTGGAGTAGTAACCGCAATCAGCCCCAGCATTTT.

The rearrangement links TRBV30 to TRBJ2-1, with 13 bases matching TRBD2. The germline V gene encodes CDR1 GTSNPN and CDR2 SVGIG (reference sequence). The V and J ends lost 3 bases and 4 bases, in that order; junction bases with no gene match: 9. There are 17 residues in the CDR3. Here the CDR3 DNA reads TGTGCCTGGAGACAACTAGCGGGGGGGCCGGGTTACAATGAGCAGTTCTTC. This sequence encodes CAWRQLAGGPGYNEQFF.

V usage is TRBV2 and J usage is TRBJ1-3; 7 nucleotides align to TRBD1. Germline-derived CDR1 and CDR2 are SNHLY and FYNNEI. Trimming at V came to 3 bases and at J to 8 bases, leaving 4 bases not matched to a gene. The CDR3 runs 13 residues. The CDR3 region is CASSETGLDTIYF. The CDR3, as DNA: TGTGCCAGCAGTGAGACAGGGCTGGACACCATATATTTT. Together with reference TRBV2 and TRBJ1-3, the CDR3 gives the full variable domain: EPEVTQTPSHQVTQMGQEVILRCVPISNHLYFYWYRQILGQKVEFLVSFYNNEISEKSEIFDDQFSVERPDGSNFTLKIRSTKLEDSAMYFCASSETGLDTIYFGEGSWLTVV.

The rearrangement links TRBV5-4 to TRBJ2-1, with TRBD2 matching 13 bases. The germline V gene has CDR1 SGHNT and CDR2 YYREEE (reference sequence). The trim removed 7 bases at V and 4 bases at J, leaving 2 bases unmatched. CDR3 length equals 14 residues. CDR3 loop: CASRTSGGYNEQFF. The DNA of the CDR3 is TGTGCCAGCCGGACTAGCGGGGGTTACAATGAGCAGTTCTTC.

This sequence joins TRBV28 and TRBJ1-2, with D perhaps matching TRBD1 (6 bases). Trimming left V 6 bases short and J 4 bases short, with 15 bases between. Germline-derived CDR1 and CDR2 are MDHEN and SYDVKM. The length of the CDR3 is 14 residues. CDR3 region: CASSRKGGTYGYTF. The CDR3 DNA reads as TGTGCCAGCAGCAGGAAGGGGGGAACCTATGGCTACACCTTC.

The chain couples TRBV5-1 to TRBJ2-6; D unclear. The CDR3 covers 15 residues. CDR1 is SGHRS and CDR2 is YFSETQ in the germline V gene. V lost 2 bases to trimming and J lost 0 bases, with 6 bases between them. CDR3 in amino acids: CASSFSSSGANVLTF. DNA for the CDR3: TGCGCCAGCAGCTTTAGCTCCTCTGGGGCCAACGTCCTGACTTTC.

CDR3 DNA: TGCGCCAGCAGTGAGAATATGGAGACCCAGTACTTC. It encodes CASSENMETQYF. The gene calls are TRBV10-2 and TRBJ2-5; no clear D. Germline assignment: CDR1 WSHSY and CDR2 SAAADI. CDR3 length: 12 amino acids. Trimming removed 2 bases from V and 5 bases from J, with 6 bases in between.

This chain links TRBV7-2 with TRBJ1-1; no reliable D call. Per germline, CDR1 SGHTA and CDR2 FQGNSA. V shed 2 bases and J shed 3 bases, with 13 bases lying between them. CDR3 size: 15 residues. The CDR3 coding sequence is TGTGCCAGCAGCTTAAACCACGCCCATGACACTGAAGCTTTCTTT. Its translation: CASSLNHAHDTEAFF.

The chain is built from TRBV27 and TRBJ1-5, with 9 bases lining up with TRBD1. This CDR3 is 14 amino acids long. J gave up 4 bases and V 5 bases, and 3 bases lay outside the gene matches. Looked up from germline, CDR1 is MNHEY and CDR2 is SMNVEV (reference sequence). The CDR3 loop is CASSPGTGNQPQHF. In nucleotides, the CDR3 is TGTGCCAGCAGTCCCGGGACAGGGAATCAGCCCCAGCATTTT.

The chain couples TRBV19 to TRBJ1-5; possibly TRBD1 for D (5 bases). V was trimmed by 6 bases and J by 2 bases, leaving 14 bases between them. Germline V gene lookup returns CDR1 LNHDA and CDR2 SQIVND (reference sequence). The CDR3 loop spans 15 amino acids. This CDR3 reads CASSWGDRRNQPQHF. The CDR3 DNA follows: TGTGCCAGTAGCTGGGGGGATAGGCGCAATCAGCCCCAGCATTTT.

The genes are TRBV6-6 and TRBJ1-2; D is uncertain. Deletions cut 3 bases from V and 8 bases from J, with 13 bases between. Germline loops: CDR1 MNHNY, CDR2 SVGAGI (reference sequence). The length of the CDR3 is 13 residues. The DNA of the CDR3 is TGTGCCAGCAGTTATCAGAGCGGGAGCGGCTACACCTTC. Amino acid sequence: CASSYQSGSGYTF.

The V call is TRBV7-5, the J call TRBJ2-5; the table's D call, TRBD2, was not checked against the DNA. TRBV7-5 counts as a pseudogene. The CDR3 consists of 15 residues. The DNA of the CDR3 is TGTGCCAGAAGCTTGAATGCGGGAGGGTCAGAGACCCAGTACTTC. Protein product: CARSLNAGGSETQYF.

V and J are TRBV6-5 and TRBJ2-1; 9 bases agree with TRBD2. Germline-derived CDR1 and CDR2 are MNHEY and SVGAGI. Trimming removed 5 bases from V and 3 bases from J; junction bases left unmatched: 5. The CDR3 has 15 residues. CDR3 DNA: TGTGCCAGCAGTCCCTTGACTAGCGGCTACAATGAGCAGTTCTTC. Protein sequence: CASSPLTSGYNEQFF.